This T cell receptor beta chain was found in a study of cytomegalovirus exposure and HLA in healthy donors. V was clipped by 2 bases and J by 8 bases, with 12 bases between them. This CDR3 is built from 14 residues. Germline CDR1 and CDR2: MNHEY and SMNVEV (reference sequence). With 60 Vbeta and 13 Jbeta primers, the PCR was carried out. This table comes from immunoSEQ multiplex PCR, and its TCRdb copy is limited to in-frame clones, with some not included. The sample lists under 200,000 clones, 77% occurring once. Details on this clone: Its target is unknown.

Findings and limits, study-wide: The classifier, whose performance was assessed in both the original and validation cohorts, reportedly diagnosed cytomegalovirus status with high specificity and sensitivity. Many donors carried some public TCRs, although rarity characterized most TCR sequences.

V gene TRBV27 combines with J gene TRBJ1-4, with TRBD1 as a possible D gene (6 bases). Sequencing used PBMCs. This TCR was recovered from a woman aged 25 to 45 in good health and CMV-seronegative. CDR3 amino acids: CASSLTWGREKLFF. The CDR3 bases are TGTGCCAGCAGTTTAACCTGGGGGCGCGAAAAACTGTTTTTT.